This section outlines one T cell receptor (beta chain) sequence together with its context. Its binding antigen is unknown. Per-base quality was not reported, and no clone a single base away is much larger than it. The library was made by the immunoSEQ multiplex PCR assay. A mixture of 60 forward primers for TCR Vbeta segments and 13 reverse primers for TCR Jbeta segments was used in the multiplex PCR. Amplification of the CDR3 region of rearranged TCR beta genes was performed with a multiplex PCR assay on genomic DNA. The Illumina HiSeq System was used to sequence the amplified TCR beta libraries as 87-base-pair reads. In the authors' own workflow: Across the 600 to 700 repertoires, a later analysis counted 78 million or so unique TCR beta chains, some 11 million of which were shared by at least two donors. Raw reads were error-corrected and collapsed into unique sequences by a nearest-neighbor algorithm in which closely related sequences were merged to remove PCR and sequencing errors. CDR3 sequences were aligned to IMGT reference sequences to assign V, D and J gene segments. For a sequence to be retained, a match of at least six nucleotides was required to both a V gene segment and a J gene segment. A rearrangement was called productive if the CDR3 had no stop codons and remained in frame with V and J, and every other rearrangement was called non-productive. Following IMGT convention, CDR3 was defined as the stretch from the second conserved V-encoded cysteine up to the conserved J-encoded phenylalanine. The earlier analysis of approximately 590 of the donors excluded any sequence lacking an unambiguous match to a single V gene segment. In an earlier analysis of several hundred of the donors, V segments were called functional above 56.7% productive rearrangements and were called segregating when the between-donor standard deviation exceeded 5%. A statistical classification framework was developed to diagnose cytomegalovirus status using the catalog of TCR beta chain sequences. A later analysis assigned V and J genes by comparing TCR nucleotide sequences with IMGT/GENE-DB human TR gene sequences. The TCRdist pipeline was used in a later analysis to assign CDR3 sequences and most-parsimonious VDJ recombination scenarios. In a later analysis, every TCR beta chain was defined by the combination of its CDR3 amino acid sequence and its V-gene family, and reads without a unique V-gene family were dropped. To address suspected cross-contamination and a sequencing artifact, a later analysis removed 550 to 750 highly shared, low-generation-probability nucleotide sequences. In a later analysis, a clonal expansion index was calculated for each public chain from normalized within-repertoire ranks of inferred template counts. In a later analysis, generation probabilities were computed with a VDJ recombination model fitted to out-of-frame rearrangements, and the resulting probabilities were checked against IGoR. In a later analysis, hypergeometric tests were used to score TCR-TCR, TCR-HLA and TCR-CMV co-occurrence, with a repertoire-size bias correction applied to TCR pairs. False discovery rates were estimated in a later analysis by permuting HLA or CMV assignments 20 times. A later analysis grouped co-occurring TCRs with DBSCAN, adding TCRdist sequence similarity when clustering within HLA-allele-positive subsets. Co-occurrence clustering excluded repertoires with fewer than 30,000 or more than 120,000 public chains, plus five with anomalous nucleotide sharing. Not all clones reach the TCRdb copy of this immuneACCESS table, which keeps in-frame sequences only. Checked studies attribute under half of the gap to unresolved V genes and leave the rest unexplained. The V and J calls and the clone size are those of that table, but D and trimming were determined from the DNA. This sample lists 70,000 to 75,000 clones; less than 80% were detected once. About 12% of the sample is taken by the ten largest.

V sheds 3 bases and J sheds 3 bases, leaving 15 bases between their ends. Sequences SGDLS (CDR1) and YYNGEE (CDR2) are obtained from the germline V gene. The CDR3 covers 15 residues, taking in both the cysteine and the phenylalanine. The CDR3 DNA has 45 bases and is translated from base 1. This specimen comes from a study of cytomegalovirus exposure and HLA in healthy donors (dated by TCRdb to about 2017). Describing the broader study: In an earlier analysis of under 600 of the donors, about 260 Gb of sequence data and about 110 million unique TCR beta sequences from about 190 million T cells were reported. About 280 gigabases of sequencing data and roughly 81 million unique TCR sequences made up an early release that covered nearly 650 HLA-typed donors. The genetic ancestry cluster associated with self-reported Caucasian donors included 81% of the 398 genotyped donors. The study aimed to test whether cataloging public T cell receptors could reveal signatures of past pathogen exposure. The study profiled the T cell repertoires of about 720 subjects by immunosequencing and related them to cytomegalovirus serostatus. Along with the roughly 610-subject first cohort, a separate validation cohort of some 130 different subjects was used. High-throughput TCR immunosequencing, statistical association of individual TCRs with disease status, and machine learning were combined to predict cytomegalovirus infection status. In a later analysis, previously published TCR beta repertoires from 670 or so donors were re-analyzed and high-resolution HLA genotyping was added so that TCR occurrence patterns could be studied. In the later analysis, no new phenotypic data were used to find candidate immune exposures; instead, reliance was placed on TCR beta sequences and their occurrence across donors. In an earlier analysis of 587 of the donors, high-throughput TCR beta sequencing was used to judge whether each TCR beta V gene segment behaved as functional or pseudogenic. Donor age, sex, ethnicity and CMV serostatus were compiled alongside the repertoire data. A later genetic analysis used genome-wide SNP genotypes for about 60% of the 666 donors, treating that subset as a discovery cohort. All discovery cohort repertoires had been generated using a single sequencing platform. Class I and class II HLA loci were covered by the typing at four-digit resolution. Typing coverage varied by locus: roughly 620-640 donors for A, B, C, DRB1 and DQB1; 522 for DQA1; more than 600 for DPA1; under 490 for DPB1. Four to six DR-DQ haplotypes were handled as single units for association and clustering, since linkage in the cohort was strong. On average, 235,054 unique TCR beta nucleotide sequences were sequenced per donor among 398 genotyped donors of the cohort, with roughly 18% of those sequences being non-productive. The investigation overall reported the following: When HLA alleles, especially DR and DQ, strongly co-occurred, TCR associations were difficult to assign to individual alleles. The 87-base-pair reads could not distinguish some IMGT-functional V segments, including TRBV6-2 and TRBV6-3, so those segments were excluded. According to the authors, the approach could potentially be generalized to other disease states and immunological phenotypes. A later analysis reported that several top co-occurrence clusters appeared linked to parvovirus B19, influenza, CMV and Epstein-Barr virus. Broadly in line with IMGT annotations, most TCR beta V segments showed up in productive rearrangements about 87% or about 30% of the time in an earlier analysis of under 700 of the donors. Because HLA typing was missing for some donors at each locus, association tests included only the typed subset. CMV serostatus was the only immune exposure information available for the cohort. Correlated functional status among segregating V segments might reflect linkage disequilibrium, but an unknown experimental factor could not be ruled out. The classifier was reported to diagnose cytomegalovirus status with high specificity and sensitivity in both the original cohort and the validation cohort. In a later genetic analysis, a missense DCLRE1C variant was associated with V-gene and J-gene trimming of TCR beta chains, and the association was replicated in an independent cohort. This cohort had only TCR beta chains sequenced, and the lack of alpha or paired-chain data limited which features could be detected. In a later analysis, HLA-associated TCR beta chains were found to be more clonally expanded and to have lower generation probabilities than equally common non-associated chains. The sequencing pipeline was judged likely to have produced a cluster of highly shared sequence variants as a technical artifact. At a false discovery rate of 0.05, a later analysis linked 16,000 or so TCR beta sequences to specific HLA alleles. According to a later analysis, TCR association rates differed among HLA loci, with DRB1 alleles showing the most associated TCRs and HLA-C alleles showing the fewest. Most TCR sequences were observed very rarely across donors, whereas some public TCRs were present in many individuals. A further reported finding was that TCR beta sequences accurately predicted the HLA-A and HLA-B alleles for most subjects in the first cohort. Most CMV-associated TCR beta chains appeared to be HLA-restricted in a later analysis, and the HLA associations seemed to be driven largely by CMV exposure. In vitro tests confirmed that three of the cytomegalovirus-associated TCR beta chains recognize cytomegalovirus antigens. Compared with the 666-donor mean, donors in an Asian-associated ancestry cluster had fewer N-insertions in productive TCRs, according to a later genetic analysis. The presence/absence analyses assumed that sequencing depth was roughly uniform across donors, and that assumption may not be true. The study listed 170 or so TCR beta chains as associated with cytomegalovirus. Approximately 16 rarely observed V segments, including chromosome 9 orphons, were excluded from the earlier analysis of several hundred of the donors because counts were too low.

The cohort consisted of 600 or so healthy bone marrow donors. At the time of sampling, every cohort member was nominally healthy, though immune exposures that went unrecorded were likely present. The donor was CMV seropositive and was included in the group of about 290 seropositive cohort members. Every donor gave a peripheral blood sample, and the peripheral blood mononuclear cells from that sample were used for TCR beta sequencing. Genomic DNA extraction from the blood cell samples was performed with the Qiagen DNeasy Blood Extraction Kit. The receptor chain draws on TRBV9 and TRBJ1-1, and perhaps TRBD1 as D gene, on 5 matching bases. The clonotype originates from a woman aged 35 to 49 in good health and CMV-seropositive. Sequencing was carried out using PBMCs. The DNA is as follows: TGTGCCAGCAGCGGGACCGGGGGAGGGGACACTGAAGCTTTCTTT. Protein translation: CASSGTGGGDTEAFF.